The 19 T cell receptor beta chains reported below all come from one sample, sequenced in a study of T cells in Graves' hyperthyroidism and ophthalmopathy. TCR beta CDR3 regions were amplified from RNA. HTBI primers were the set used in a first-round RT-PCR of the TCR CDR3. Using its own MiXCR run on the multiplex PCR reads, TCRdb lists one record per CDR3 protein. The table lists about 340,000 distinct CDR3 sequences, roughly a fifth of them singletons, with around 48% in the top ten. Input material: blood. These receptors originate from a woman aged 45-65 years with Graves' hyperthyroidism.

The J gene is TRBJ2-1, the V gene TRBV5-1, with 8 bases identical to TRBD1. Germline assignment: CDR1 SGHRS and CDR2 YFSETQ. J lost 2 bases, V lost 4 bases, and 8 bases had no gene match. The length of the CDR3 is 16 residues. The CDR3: CASSQTGGGTYNEQFF. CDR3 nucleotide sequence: TGCGCCAGCAGCCAAACAGGGGGTGGTACCTACAATGAGCAGTTCTTC.

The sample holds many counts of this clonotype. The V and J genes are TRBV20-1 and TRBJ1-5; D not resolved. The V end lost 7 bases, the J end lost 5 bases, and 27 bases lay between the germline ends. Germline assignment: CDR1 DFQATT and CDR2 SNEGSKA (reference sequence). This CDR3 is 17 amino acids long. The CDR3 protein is CSGHPGRPVPSDQPQHF. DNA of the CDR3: TGCAGTGGTCACCCCGGGCGCCCCGTCCCGTCGGATCAGCCCCAGCATTTT.

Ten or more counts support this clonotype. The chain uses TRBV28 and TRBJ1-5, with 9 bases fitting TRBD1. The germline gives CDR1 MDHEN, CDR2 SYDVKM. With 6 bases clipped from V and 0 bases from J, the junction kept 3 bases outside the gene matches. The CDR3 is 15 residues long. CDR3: CASRRTGVSNQPQHF. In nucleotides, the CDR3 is TGTGCCAGCAGACGGACAGGGGTTAGCAATCAGCCCCAGCATTTT.

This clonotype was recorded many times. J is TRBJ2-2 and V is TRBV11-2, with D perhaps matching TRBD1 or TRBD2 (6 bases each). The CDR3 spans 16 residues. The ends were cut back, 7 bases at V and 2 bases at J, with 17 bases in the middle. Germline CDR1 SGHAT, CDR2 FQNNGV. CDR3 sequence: CASTIGGTVNTGELFF. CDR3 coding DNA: TGTGCCAGCACCATAGGGGGGACGGTTAACACCGGGGAGCTGTTTTTT.

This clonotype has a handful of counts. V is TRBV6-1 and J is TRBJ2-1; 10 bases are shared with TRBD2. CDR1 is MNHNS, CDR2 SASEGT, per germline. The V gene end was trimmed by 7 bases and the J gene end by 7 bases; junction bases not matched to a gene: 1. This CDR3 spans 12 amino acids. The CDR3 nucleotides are TGTGCCAGCACTAGCGGGGGTAATGAGCAGTTCTTC. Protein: CASTSGGNEQFF.

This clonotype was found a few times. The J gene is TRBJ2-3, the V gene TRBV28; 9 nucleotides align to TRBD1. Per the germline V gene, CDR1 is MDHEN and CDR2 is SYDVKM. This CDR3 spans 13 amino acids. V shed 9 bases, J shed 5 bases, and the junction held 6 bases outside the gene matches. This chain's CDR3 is CASTQGAEDTQYF. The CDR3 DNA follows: TGTGCCAGTACACAGGGGGCTGAAGATACGCAGTATTTT.

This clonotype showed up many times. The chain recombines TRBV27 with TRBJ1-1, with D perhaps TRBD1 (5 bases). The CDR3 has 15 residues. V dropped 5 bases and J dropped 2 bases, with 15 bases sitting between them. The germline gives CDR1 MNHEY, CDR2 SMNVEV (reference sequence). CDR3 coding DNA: TGTGCCAGCAGTGCCCGACAGAAGATTAACACTGAAGCTTTCTTT. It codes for CASSARQKINTEAFF.

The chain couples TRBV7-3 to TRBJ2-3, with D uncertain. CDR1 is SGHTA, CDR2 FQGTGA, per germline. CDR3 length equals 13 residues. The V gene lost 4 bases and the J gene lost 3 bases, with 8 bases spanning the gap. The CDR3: CASSSQLTDTQYF. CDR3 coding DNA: TGTGCCAGCAGCTCCCAACTGACAGATACGCAGTATTTT. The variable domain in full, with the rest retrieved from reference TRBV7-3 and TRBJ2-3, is GAGVSQTPSNKVTEKGKYVELRCDPISGHTALYWYRQSLGQGPEFLIYFQGTGAADDSGLPNDRFFAVRPEGSVSTLKIQRTERGDSAVYLCASSSQLTDTQYFGPGTRLTVL.

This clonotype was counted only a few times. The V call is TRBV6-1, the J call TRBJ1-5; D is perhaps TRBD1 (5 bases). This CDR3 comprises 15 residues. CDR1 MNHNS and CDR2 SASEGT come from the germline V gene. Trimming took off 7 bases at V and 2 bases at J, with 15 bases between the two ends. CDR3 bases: TGTGCCAGCAACCTCTCCAGGGATCGCAATCAGCCCCAGCATTTT. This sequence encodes CASNLSRDRNQPQHF.

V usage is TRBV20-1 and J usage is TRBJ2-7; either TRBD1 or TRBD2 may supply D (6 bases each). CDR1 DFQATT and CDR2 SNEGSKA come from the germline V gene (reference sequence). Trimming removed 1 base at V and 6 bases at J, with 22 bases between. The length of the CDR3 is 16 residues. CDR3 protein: CSARAFGGPRVGEQYF. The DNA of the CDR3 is TGCAGTGCTAGAGCTTTTGGGGGGCCGAGAGTGGGCGAGCAGTACTTC.

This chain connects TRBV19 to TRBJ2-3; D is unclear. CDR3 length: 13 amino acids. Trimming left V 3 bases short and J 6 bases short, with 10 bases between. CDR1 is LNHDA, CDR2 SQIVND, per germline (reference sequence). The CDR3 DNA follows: TGTGCCAGTAGTATGCTGTATCCGGATACGCAGTATTTT. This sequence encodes CASSMLYPDTQYF.

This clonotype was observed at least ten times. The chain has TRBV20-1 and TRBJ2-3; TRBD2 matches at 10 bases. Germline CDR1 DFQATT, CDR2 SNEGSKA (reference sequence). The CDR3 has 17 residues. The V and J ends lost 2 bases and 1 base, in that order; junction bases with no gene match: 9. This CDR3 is CSARFLAGAPGTDTQYF. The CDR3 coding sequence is TGCAGTGCTAGATTCCTAGCGGGAGCCCCTGGCACAGATACGCAGTATTTT.

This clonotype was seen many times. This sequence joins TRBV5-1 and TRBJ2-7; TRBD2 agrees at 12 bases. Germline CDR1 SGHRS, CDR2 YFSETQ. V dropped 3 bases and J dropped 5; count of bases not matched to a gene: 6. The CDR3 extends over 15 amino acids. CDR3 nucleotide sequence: TGCGCCAGCAGCTCCGAGACTAGCGGGAGAAACGAGCAGTACTTC. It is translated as CASSSETSGRNEQYF.

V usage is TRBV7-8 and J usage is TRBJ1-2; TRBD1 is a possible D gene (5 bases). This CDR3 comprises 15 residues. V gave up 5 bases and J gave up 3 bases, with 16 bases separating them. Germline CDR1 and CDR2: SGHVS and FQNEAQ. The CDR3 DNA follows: TGTGCCAGCAGCCCCCCCGGGGCCGACTACTATGGCTACACCTTC. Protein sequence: CASSPPGADYYGYTF.

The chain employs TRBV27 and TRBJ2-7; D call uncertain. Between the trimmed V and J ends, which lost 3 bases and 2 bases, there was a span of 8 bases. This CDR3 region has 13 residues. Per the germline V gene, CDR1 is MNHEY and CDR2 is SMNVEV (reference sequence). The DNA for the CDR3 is TGTGCCAGCAGTTTCGTAGGGACCTACGAGCAGTACTTC. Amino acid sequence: CASSFVGTYEQYF.

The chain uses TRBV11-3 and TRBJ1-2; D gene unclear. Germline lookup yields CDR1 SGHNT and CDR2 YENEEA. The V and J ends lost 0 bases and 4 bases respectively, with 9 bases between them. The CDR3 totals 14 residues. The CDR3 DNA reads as TGTGCCAGCAGCTTAGACGGGAGGCCCTATGGCTACACCTTC. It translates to CASSLDGRPYGYTF.

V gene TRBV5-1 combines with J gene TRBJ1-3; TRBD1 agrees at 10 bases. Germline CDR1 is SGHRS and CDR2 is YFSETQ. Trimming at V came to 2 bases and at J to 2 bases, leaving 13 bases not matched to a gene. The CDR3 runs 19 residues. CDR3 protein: CASSFYFSPGQGTGNTIYF. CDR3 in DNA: TGCGCCAGCAGCTTTTATTTTTCTCCGGGACAGGGGACTGGAAACACCATATATTTT. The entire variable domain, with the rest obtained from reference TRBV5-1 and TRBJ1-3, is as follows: KAGVTQTPRYLIKTRGQQVTLSCSPISGHRSVSWYQQTPGQGLQFLFEYFSETQRNKGNFPGRFSGRQFSNSRSEMNVSTLELGDSALYLCASSFYFSPGQGTGNTIYFGEGSWLTVV.

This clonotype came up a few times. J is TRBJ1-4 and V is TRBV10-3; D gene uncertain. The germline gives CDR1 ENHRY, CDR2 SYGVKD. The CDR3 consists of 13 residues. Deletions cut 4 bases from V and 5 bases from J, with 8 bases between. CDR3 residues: CAISAQENEKLFF. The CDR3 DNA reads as TGTGCCATCAGTGCGCAGGAAAATGAAAAACTGTTTTTT.

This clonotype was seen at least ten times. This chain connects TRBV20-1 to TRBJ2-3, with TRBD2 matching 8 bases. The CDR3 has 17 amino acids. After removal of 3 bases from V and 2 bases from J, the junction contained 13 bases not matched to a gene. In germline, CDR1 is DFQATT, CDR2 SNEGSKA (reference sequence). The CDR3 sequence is CSASGVAGPVNTDTQYF. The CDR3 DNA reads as TGCAGTGCTAGTGGAGTAGCGGGGCCGGTGAACACAGATACGCAGTATTTT.